The 5 T cell receptor beta chains below were found in one sample sequenced in a study of blood T cell repertoires in COVID-19. Sequencing was performed with immunoSEQ multiplex PCR; in TCRdb, only in-frame clones are kept and a portion is missing. The repertoire includes 400,000 to 550,000 clones, nearly 90% of them detected once, and approximately 2% sits in the top ten. The sample comprised PBMCs or T cells enriched from blood (not recorded which). The receptors stem from a woman younger than 30 with acute COVID-19.

CDR3 sequence reads: CASSLIGTSIHEQFF. The CDR3, as DNA: TGTGCCAGCAGCTTAATCGGGACTAGCATCCATGAGCAGTTCTTC. This chain connects TRBV11-3 to TRBJ2-1, with 9 bases identical to TRBD2. CDR3 length equals 15 residues. J gave up 8 bases and V 2 bases, and 7 bases lay outside the gene matches. Germline-derived CDR1 and CDR2 are SGHNT and YENEEA.

This rearrangement joins TRBV5-8 to TRBJ2-3; D possibly corresponds to TRBD1 (6 bases). Germline CDR1 and CDR2: SGHTS and YDEGEE. This CDR3 has 15 residues. Trimming took 4 bases from V and 0 from J, leaving 12 bases between them. CDR3 in amino acids: CASSLRGPSTDTQYF. CDR3 nucleotide sequence: TGTGCCAGCAGCCTCAGGGGCCCAAGCACAGATACGCAGTATTTT.

The rearrangement links TRBV14 to TRBJ2-1; 7 nucleotides agree with TRBD1. Germline values: CDR1 SGHDN, CDR2 FVKESK. The CDR3 covers 15 residues. J was trimmed by 6 bases and V by 0 bases; bases with no gene match: 5. CDR3 amino acids: CASSQDPWDSNEQFF. Here the CDR3 DNA reads TGTGCCAGCAGCCAAGATCCCTGGGACAGCAATGAGCAGTTCTTC.

This chain links TRBV6-5 with TRBJ1-1; D uncertain. The CDR3 spans 12 residues. CDR1 and CDR2 (germline): MNHEY, SVGAGI. With 5 bases removed from V and 3 bases from J, the gap between germline ends came to 7 bases. CDR3 coding DNA: TGTGCCAGCAGTAGACGGGACACTGAAGCTTTCTTT. It yields the protein CASSRRDTEAFF.

The J gene is TRBJ2-3, the V gene TRBV5-6; D call uncertain. Trimming left V 6 bases short and J 8 bases short, with 13 bases between. The CDR3 length is 12 residues. Looked up from germline, CDR1 is SGHDT and CDR2 is YYEEEE. CDR3 sequence: CASNISPGTQYF. CDR3 sequence (DNA): TGTGCCAGCAATATCTCTCCGGGTACGCAGTATTTT. The full variable domain, in which reference TRBV5-6 and TRBJ2-3 provide the parts outside the CDR3, is DAGVTQSPTHLIKTRGQQVTLRCSPKSGHDTVSWYQQALGQGPQFIFQYYEEEERQRGNFPDRFSGHQFPNYSSELNVNALLLGDSALYLCASNISPGTQYFGPGTRLTVL.